What follows are 10 T cell receptor beta chains derived from one specimen sequenced in a study of blood T cell repertoires in COVID-19. Repertoires were generated with immunoSEQ multiplex PCR, while TCRdb's copy carries only in-frame clones and drops some. The repertoire holds about 120,000 clones, about 86% seen once, with about 2% in the top ten. The sequenced sample was peripheral blood. These receptors were obtained from a woman aged 50 to 60 with acute or convalescent COVID-19.

This chain links TRBV19 with TRBJ1-2; TRBD1 matches 8 bases. J lost 4 bases, V lost 3 bases, and 4 bases had no gene match. CDR3 length equals 14 residues. Per the germline V gene, CDR1 is LNHDA and CDR2 is SQIVND (reference sequence). CDR3 residues: CASSIRGPSYGYTF. The DNA of the CDR3 is TGTGCCAGTAGTATCAGGGGGCCTAGCTATGGCTACACCTTC.

This clone was recorded only once. The V gene is TRBV30, the J gene TRBJ2-7, with 7 nucleotides matching TRBD1. The CDR3 is made up of 12 amino acids. The germline gives CDR1 GTSNPN, CDR2 SVGIG (reference sequence). The V gene end was trimmed by 0 bases and the J gene end by 4 bases; junction bases not matched to a gene: 0. This chain's CDR3 is CAWSVQGYEQYF. CDR3 sequence (DNA): TGTGCCTGGAGTGTACAGGGGTACGAGCAGTACTTC. Complete variable domain (other parts from reference TRBV30 and TRBJ2-7): SQTIHQWPATLVQPVGSPLSLECTVEGTSNPNLYWYRQAAGRGLQLLFYSVGIGQISSEVPQNLSASRPQDRQFILSSKKLLLSDSGFYLCAWSVQGYEQYFGPGTRLTVT.

The chain joins TRBV7-9 to TRBJ1-2, with 8 bases that match TRBD1. After removal of 2 bases from V and 9 bases from J, the junction contained 14 bases not matched to a gene. The CDR3 is made up of 16 amino acids. CDR1 and CDR2 (germline): SEHNR, FQNEAQ (reference sequence). CDR3 in DNA: TGTGCCAGCAGCTTATCGTCTACAGGGGGGGTATATCGCTACACCTTC. Translated, it gives CASSLSSTGGVYRYTF.

V and J are TRBV7-9 and TRBJ1-2, with D maybe TRBD1 (6 bases). Trimming removed 5 bases at V and 4 bases at J, with 14 bases between. This CDR3 region has 14 residues. Germline-derived CDR1 and CDR2 are SEHNR and FQNEAQ (reference sequence). Here the CDR3 DNA reads TGTGCCAGCAGCCGAGGACAGAACTTCTATGGCTACACCTTC. It yields the protein CASSRGQNFYGYTF.

The chain carries TRBV30 and TRBJ2-6; 7 positions match TRBD2. This CDR3 has 17 amino acids. Germline-derived CDR1 and CDR2 are GTSNPN and SVGIG (reference sequence). The junction had 14 bases not matched to a gene; V was cut back by 5 bases and J by 4 bases. The CDR3, as DNA: TGTGCCTGGGACCCTCAGCGGGGATGGCCCGGGGCCAACGTCCTGACTTTC. It codes for CAWDPQRGWPGANVLTF.

The V call is TRBV29-1, the J call TRBJ2-5; a possible D gene is TRBD2 (5 bases). Between the trimmed V and J ends, which lost 4 bases and 5 bases, there was a span of 5 bases. The CDR3 consists of 10 residues. CDR1 is SQVTM and CDR2 is ANQGSEA in the germline V gene. The CDR3 nucleotides are TGCAGCGTTGGAGGGGAGACCCAGTACTTC. Translation gives CSVGGETQYF.

The genes are TRBV18 and TRBJ2-3, with D perhaps matching TRBD2 (6 bases). The CDR3 extends over 12 amino acids. V dropped 10 bases and J dropped 5 bases, with 13 bases sitting between them. Germline V gene lookup returns CDR1 KGHSH and CDR2 LQKENI. The CDR3 is CATRGGGDTQYF. As DNA, the CDR3 is TGTGCCACCCGGGGAGGAGGAGATACGCAGTATTTT.

This clone was recorded once. V is TRBV25-1 and J is TRBJ1-4; 8 bases match TRBD1. The CDR3 consists of 13 residues. CDR1 is MGHDK and CDR2 is SYGVNS in the germline V gene. V trimming: 6 bases; J trimming: 4 bases; junction bases outside the gene matches: 1. The CDR3 nucleotides read TGTGCCAGCAGGGACAGGGTTAATGAAAAACTGTTTTTT. Protein sequence: CASRDRVNEKLFF.

This clone has just one count. The chain employs TRBV3-1 (or the pseudogene TRBV3-2) and TRBJ2-5, with TRBD2 as a possible D gene (7 bases). The length of the CDR3 is 14 residues. Germline lookup yields CDR1 LGHDT and CDR2 YNNKEL (reference sequence). V lost 1 base, J lost 4 bases, and 10 bases lay in between. DNA of the CDR3: TGTGCCAGCAGCCAAGTAGGGGGGGGAGAGACCCAGTACTTC. Amino acids: CASSQVGGGETQYF.

The chain uses TRBV6-5 and TRBJ2-3; no definite D call. V gave up 6 bases and J gave up 1 base, with 5 bases separating them. The germline CDR1 and CDR2 sequences are MNHEY and SVGAGI. This CDR3 region has 12 residues. In DNA form, the CDR3 reads TGTGCCAGCAGAGTAGGCACAGATACGCAGTATTTT. This sequence encodes CASRVGTDTQYF.